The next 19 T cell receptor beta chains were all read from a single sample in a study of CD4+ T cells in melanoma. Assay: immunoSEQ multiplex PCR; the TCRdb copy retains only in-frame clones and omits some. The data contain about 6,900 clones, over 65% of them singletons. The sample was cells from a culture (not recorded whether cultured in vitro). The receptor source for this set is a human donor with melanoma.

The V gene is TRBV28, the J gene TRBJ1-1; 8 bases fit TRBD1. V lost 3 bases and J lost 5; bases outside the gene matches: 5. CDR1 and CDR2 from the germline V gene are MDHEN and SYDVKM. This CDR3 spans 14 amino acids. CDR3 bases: TGTGCCAGCAGTTTTGGTACAGGGGGGACTGAAGCTTTCTTT. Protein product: CASSFGTGGTEAFF.

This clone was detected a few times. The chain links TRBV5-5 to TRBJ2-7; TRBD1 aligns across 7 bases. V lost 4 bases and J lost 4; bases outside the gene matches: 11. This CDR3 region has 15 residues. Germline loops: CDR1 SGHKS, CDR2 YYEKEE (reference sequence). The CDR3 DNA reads TGTGCCAGCAGCAAAGGACAGGCAATATCGTACGAGCAGTACTTC. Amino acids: CASSKGQAISYEQYF.

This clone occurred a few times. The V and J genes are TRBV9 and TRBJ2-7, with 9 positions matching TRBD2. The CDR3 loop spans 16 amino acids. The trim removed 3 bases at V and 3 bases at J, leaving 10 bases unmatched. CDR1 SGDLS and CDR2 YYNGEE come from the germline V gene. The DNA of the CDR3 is TGTGCCAGCAGCGCCTCTAGCGGGGAACCTTACTACGAGCAGTACTTC. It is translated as CASSASSGEPYYEQYF.

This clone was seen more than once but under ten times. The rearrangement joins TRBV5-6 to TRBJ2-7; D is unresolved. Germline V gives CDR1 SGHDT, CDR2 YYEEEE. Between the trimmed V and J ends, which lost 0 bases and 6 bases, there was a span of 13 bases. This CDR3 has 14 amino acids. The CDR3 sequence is CASSLDVGTSEQYF. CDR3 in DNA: TGTGCCAGCAGCTTGGATGTGGGCACCTCCGAGCAGTACTTC.

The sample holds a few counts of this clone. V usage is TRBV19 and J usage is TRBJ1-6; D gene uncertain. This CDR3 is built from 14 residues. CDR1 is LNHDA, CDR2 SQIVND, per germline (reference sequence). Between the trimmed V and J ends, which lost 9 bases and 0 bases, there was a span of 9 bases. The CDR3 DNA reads TGTGCCAGCTCCAGGAGCTCCTATAATTCACCCCTCCACTTT. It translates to CASSRSSYNSPLHF.

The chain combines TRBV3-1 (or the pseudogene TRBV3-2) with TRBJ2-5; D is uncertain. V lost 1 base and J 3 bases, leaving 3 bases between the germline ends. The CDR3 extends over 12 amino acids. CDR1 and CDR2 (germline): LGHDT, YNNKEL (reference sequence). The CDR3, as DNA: TGTGCCAGCAGCCAAGCGGAAGAGACCCAGTACTTC. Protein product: CASSQAEETQYF.

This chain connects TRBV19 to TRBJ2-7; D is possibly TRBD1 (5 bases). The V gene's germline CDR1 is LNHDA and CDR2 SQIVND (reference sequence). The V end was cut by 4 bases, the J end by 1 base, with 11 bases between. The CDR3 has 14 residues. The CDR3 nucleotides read TGTGCCAGTAGTAAGACAGAATTTTCCTACGAGCAGTACTTC. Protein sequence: CASSKTEFSYEQYF.

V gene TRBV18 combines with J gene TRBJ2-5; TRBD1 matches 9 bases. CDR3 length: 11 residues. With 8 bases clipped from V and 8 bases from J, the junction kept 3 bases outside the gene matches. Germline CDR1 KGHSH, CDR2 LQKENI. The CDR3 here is CASRTGETQYF. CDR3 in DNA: TGTGCCAGCCGGACAGGGGAAACCCAGTACTTC.

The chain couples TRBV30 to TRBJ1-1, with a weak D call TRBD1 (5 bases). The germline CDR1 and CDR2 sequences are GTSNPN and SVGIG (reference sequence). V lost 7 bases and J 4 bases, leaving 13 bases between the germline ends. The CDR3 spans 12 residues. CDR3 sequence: CALDAGPTEAFF. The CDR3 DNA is TGTGCCTTGGACGCAGGGCCCACTGAAGCTTTCTTT.

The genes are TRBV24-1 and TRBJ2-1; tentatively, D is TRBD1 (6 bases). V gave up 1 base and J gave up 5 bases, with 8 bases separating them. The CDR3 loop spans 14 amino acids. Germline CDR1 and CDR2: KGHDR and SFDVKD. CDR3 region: CATSDLRGNNEQFF. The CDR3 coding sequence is TGTGCCACCAGTGATTTAAGGGGGAACAATGAGCAGTTCTTC.

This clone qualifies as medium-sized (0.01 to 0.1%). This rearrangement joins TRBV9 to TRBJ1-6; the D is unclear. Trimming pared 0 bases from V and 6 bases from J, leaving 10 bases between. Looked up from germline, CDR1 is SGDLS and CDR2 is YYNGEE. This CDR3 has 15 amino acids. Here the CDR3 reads CASSVVGTTNSPLHF. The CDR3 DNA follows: TGTGCCAGCAGCGTAGTGGGTACTACTAATTCACCCCTCCACTTT.

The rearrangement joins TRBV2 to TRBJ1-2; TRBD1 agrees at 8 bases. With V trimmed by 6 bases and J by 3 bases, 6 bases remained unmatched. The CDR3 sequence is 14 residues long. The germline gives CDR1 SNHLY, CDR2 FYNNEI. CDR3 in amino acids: CASSRQGPDYGYTF. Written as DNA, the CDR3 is TGTGCCAGCAGCCGACAGGGGCCGGACTATGGCTACACCTTC.

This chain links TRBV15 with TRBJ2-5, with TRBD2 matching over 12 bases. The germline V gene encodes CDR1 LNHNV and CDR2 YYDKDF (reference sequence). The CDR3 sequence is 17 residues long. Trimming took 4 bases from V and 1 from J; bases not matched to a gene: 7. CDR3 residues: CATSNRGLAGRQETQYF. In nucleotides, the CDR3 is TGTGCCACCAGCAATCGAGGACTAGCGGGGCGCCAAGAGACCCAGTACTTC.

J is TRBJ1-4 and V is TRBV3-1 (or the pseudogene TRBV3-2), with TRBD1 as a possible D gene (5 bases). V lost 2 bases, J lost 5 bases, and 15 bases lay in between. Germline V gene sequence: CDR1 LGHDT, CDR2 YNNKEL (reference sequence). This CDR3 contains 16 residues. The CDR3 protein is CASSQKKGRTNEKLFF. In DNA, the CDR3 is TGTGCCAGCAGCCAAAAGAAGGGACGGACGAATGAAAAACTGTTTTTT.

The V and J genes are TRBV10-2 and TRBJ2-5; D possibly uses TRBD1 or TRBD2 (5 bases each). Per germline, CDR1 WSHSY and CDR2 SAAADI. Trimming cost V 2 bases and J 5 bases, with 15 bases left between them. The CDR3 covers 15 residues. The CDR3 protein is CASSEPRGRLETQYF. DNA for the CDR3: TGCGCCAGCAGTGAGCCACGGGGCAGGTTGGAGACCCAGTACTTC.

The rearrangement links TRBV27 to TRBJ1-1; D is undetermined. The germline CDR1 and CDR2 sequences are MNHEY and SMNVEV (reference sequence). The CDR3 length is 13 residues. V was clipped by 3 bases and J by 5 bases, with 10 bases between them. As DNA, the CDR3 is TGTGCCAGCAGTTTCTCAGGATTAACTGAAGCTTTCTTT. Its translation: CASSFSGLTEAFF.

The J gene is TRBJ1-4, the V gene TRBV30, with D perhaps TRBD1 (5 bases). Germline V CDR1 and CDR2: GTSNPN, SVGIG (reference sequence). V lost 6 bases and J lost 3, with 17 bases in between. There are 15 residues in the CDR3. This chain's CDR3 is CACTHSGNPNEKLFF. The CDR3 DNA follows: TGTGCCTGTACCCACTCAGGGAATCCTAATGAAAAACTGTTTTTT.

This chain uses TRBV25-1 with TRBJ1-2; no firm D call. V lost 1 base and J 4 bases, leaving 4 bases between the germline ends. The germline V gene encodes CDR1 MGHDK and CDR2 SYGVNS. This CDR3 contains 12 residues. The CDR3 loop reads CASSESFYGYTF. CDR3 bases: TGTGCCAGCAGTGAATCTTTCTATGGCTACACCTTC.

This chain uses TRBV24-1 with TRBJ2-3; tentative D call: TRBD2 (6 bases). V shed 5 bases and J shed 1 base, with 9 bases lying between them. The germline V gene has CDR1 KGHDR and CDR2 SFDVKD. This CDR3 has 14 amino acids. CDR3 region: CATSAGVGTDTQYF. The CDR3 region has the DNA TGTGCCACCAGTGCGGGGGTTGGCACAGATACGCAGTATTTT.